The present T cell receptor beta chain was sequenced within a study of response to subunit inactivated influenza vaccine. Study findings and constraints: Each seasonal flu vaccination may recruit only limited new T cells, authors suggested.

TCRdb fed the RT-PCR reads into MiXCR, producing one record per CDR3 protein. The top ten hold approximately 10% of the sample, which has about 650,000 distinct CDR3 sequences, around 14% seen once. The sample holds many counts of this clonotype. The target antigen is unknown. There are 16 residues in the CDR3. Germline V lookup: CDR1 SGHRS, CDR2 YFSETQ. Trimming pared 4 bases from V and 4 bases from J, leaving 19 bases between. The receptor was derived from a man aged 50-59 years who received an inactivated influenza vaccine. Specimen: PBMCs from blood, collected 11 to 12 days after vaccination. The rearrangement joins TRBV5-1 to TRBJ2-3, with D tentatively TRBD1 (6 bases). CDR3 residues: CASSANRAAGADTQYF. The CDR3 DNA is TGCGCCAGCAGCGCAAACAGGGCGGCCGGGGCAGATACGCAGTATTTT.